The 21 T cell receptor beta chains presented below share a single source sample, sequenced in a study of blood T cell repertoires in COVID-19. Profiling relied on immunoSEQ multiplex PCR, and the TCRdb table lists in-frame clones only, not all of them. The sample lists about 150,000 clones, 85% occurring once. The specimen sequenced was peripheral blood. The receptors come from a middle-aged woman with active or convalescent COVID-19.

The V and J genes are TRBV29-1 and TRBJ2-6; TRBD1 might be the D (8 bases). In germline, CDR1 is SQVTM, CDR2 ANQGSEA. V lost 4 bases and J 4 bases, leaving 17 bases between the germline ends. The CDR3 sequence is 16 residues long. This CDR3 reads CSVGSGGQAGANVLTF. The CDR3, as DNA: TGCAGCGTTGGATCGGGGGGACAGGCCGGGGCCAACGTCCTGACTTTC. The full variable domain, its missing parts supplied by reference TRBV29-1 and TRBJ2-6, is SAVISQKPSRDICQRGTSLTIQCQVDSQVTMMFWYRQQPGQSLTLIATANQGSEATYESGFVIDKFPISRPNLTFSTLTVSNMSPEDSSIYLCSVGSGGQAGANVLTFGAGSRLTVL.

The chain combines TRBV7-9 with TRBJ1-1; possibly TRBD1 for D (5 bases). CDR3 length equals 17 residues. Germline CDR1 and CDR2: SEHNR and FQNEAQ (reference sequence). The V end lost 5 bases, the J end lost 2 bases, and 21 bases lay between the germline ends. This chain's CDR3 is CASSPLGLGGKNTEAFF. The CDR3 nucleotides read TGTGCCAGCAGCCCCCTGGGGCTGGGAGGGAAAAACACTGAAGCTTTCTTT.

V is TRBV18 and J is TRBJ1-1; possible D gene TRBD1, 5 bases. Deletions cut 3 bases from V and 0 bases from J, with 11 bases between. Germline loops: CDR1 KGHSH, CDR2 LQKENI. The CDR3 has 15 amino acids. CDR3 in amino acids: CASSPSGGMNTEAFF. The CDR3 DNA follows: TGTGCCAGCTCACCCTCGGGGGGTATGAACACTGAAGCTTTCTTT.

CDR3 amino acids: CASSSRRQVGYTF. DNA for the CDR3: TGTGCCAGCAGCTCCCGTAGACAAGTCGGCTACACCTTC. The chain links TRBV11-2 to TRBJ1-2; D not resolved. Per the germline V gene, CDR1 is SGHAT and CDR2 is FQNNGV. The CDR3 is made up of 13 amino acids. Trimming stripped 4 bases from V and 8 bases from J, with 14 bases between.

The rearrangement joins TRBV5-1 to TRBJ1-1; D gene ambiguous. The CDR3 is 13 amino acids. Germline V gene sequence: CDR1 SGHRS, CDR2 YFSETQ. V was pared by 4 bases and J by 0 bases, with 7 bases between. The CDR3 region is CASSPELNTEAFF. As DNA, the CDR3 is TGCGCCAGCAGCCCTGAGTTGAACACTGAAGCTTTCTTT.

V and J are TRBV28 and TRBJ1-2; 8 bases are shared with TRBD1. Germline values: CDR1 MDHEN, CDR2 SYDVKM. V dropped 5 bases and J dropped 6; count of bases not matched to a gene: 14. The CDR3 is made up of 16 amino acids. CDR3 loop: CASSLRQGSRWDGYTF. The DNA of the CDR3 is TGTGCCAGCAGTCTCAGACAGGGGAGTAGATGGGATGGCTACACCTTC.

This chain links TRBV5-1 with TRBJ2-2; maybe TRBD1 (6 bases). CDR1 is SGHRS, CDR2 YFSETQ, per germline. CDR3 size: 14 residues. Trimming stripped 0 bases from V and 5 bases from J, with 8 bases between. CDR3 in amino acids: CASSLERGTGELFF. For the CDR3, the DNA is TGCGCCAGCAGCTTGGAAAGGGGGACCGGGGAGCTGTTTTTT.

This clone was counted a few times. The chain carries TRBV14 and TRBJ2-3, with 9 nucleotides matching TRBD2. The J segment lost 4 bases and the V segment lost 5 bases, leaving 10 bases of the junction unmatched. This CDR3 has 16 amino acids. Germline V gene data show CDR1 as SGHDN and CDR2 as FVKESK. CDR3 residues: CASSSGLAFRSDTQYF. The DNA for the CDR3 is TGTGCCAGCAGCTCCGGACTAGCGTTTCGTTCAGATACGCAGTATTTT.

The CDR3: CASSSPGRGRINEKLFF. The DNA for the CDR3 is TGTGCCAGCAGCTCTCCCGGGAGGGGGCGAATTAATGAAAAACTGTTTTTT. The J gene is TRBJ1-4, the V gene TRBV28, with TRBD1 matching 7 bases. Germline V gene sequence: CDR1 MDHEN, CDR2 SYDVKM. The junction had 14 bases not matched to a gene; V was cut back by 6 bases and J by 4 bases. The CDR3 length is 17 residues.

This chain's CDR3 is CASSNQQGNGGTDTQYF. The CDR3 bases are TGTGCCAGCAGCAACCAACAGGGGAACGGTGGGACAGATACGCAGTATTTT. V is TRBV21-1 and J is TRBJ2-3; the listed D gene, TRBD1, was not tested against the DNA. TRBV21-1 is a listed pseudogene. The CDR3 length is 17 residues.

The chain joins TRBV7-9 to TRBJ1-2; D perhaps matches TRBD1 (5 bases). Trimming cost V 7 bases and J 5 bases, with 17 bases left between them. The CDR3 consists of 14 residues. From germline, CDR1 is SEHNR and CDR2 FQNEAQ (reference sequence). Written as DNA, the CDR3 is TGTGCCAGCACGCCGGTGGGGGGAGGATATGGCTACACCTTC. It encodes CASTPVGGGYGYTF.

This clone showed up just a few times. The genes are TRBV9 and TRBJ2-5; D unresolved. The CDR3 has 13 residues. Trimming took 3 bases from V and 0 from J, leaving 6 bases between them. The V gene's germline CDR1 is SGDLS and CDR2 YYNGEE. The CDR3: CASSETNQETQYF. CDR3 DNA sequence: TGTGCCAGCAGCGAGACAAACCAAGAGACCCAGTACTTC.

The rearrangement links TRBV29-1 to TRBJ2-7; 7 nucleotides align to TRBD2. Germline V gene data show CDR1 as SQVTM and CDR2 as ANQGSEA. The CDR3 extends over 14 amino acids. The V and J ends lost 0 bases and 3 bases, in that order; junction bases with no gene match: 5. This chain's CDR3 is CSVEEAGVSYEQYF. CDR3 nucleotides: TGCAGCGTTGAAGAGGCGGGGGTGAGCTACGAGCAGTACTTC.

The chain employs TRBV28 and TRBJ1-3; a possible D gene is TRBD1 (6 bases). The length of the CDR3 is 13 residues. Germline CDR1 reads MDHEN; CDR2 reads SYDVKM. The V end lost 5 bases, the J end lost 9 bases, and 14 bases lay between the germline ends. The CDR3 nucleotides read TGTGCCAGCAGTCTCAACGCAGGGGTCACCATATATTTT. It is translated as CASSLNAGVTIYF.

This sequence joins TRBV10-2 and TRBJ1-2; 7 bases fit TRBD1. This CDR3 region has 13 residues. In germline, CDR1 is WSHSY, CDR2 SAAADI. Trimming cost V 7 bases and J 5 bases; bases outside gene matches: 7. CDR3 sequence (DNA): TGCGCCAGCAAGCCAGGGACAGTATATGGCTACACCTTC. Amino acids: CASKPGTVYGYTF.

V and J are TRBV19 and TRBJ1-2, with 7 positions matching TRBD1. Germline V CDR1 and CDR2: LNHDA, SQIVND (reference sequence). V lost 1 base and J lost 4; bases outside the gene matches: 9. There are 16 residues in the CDR3. The CDR3 sequence is CASSIAPGGTFYGYTF. DNA of the CDR3: TGTGCCAGTAGTATAGCCCCAGGGGGGACGTTCTATGGCTACACCTTC.

V is TRBV28 and J is TRBJ2-1; TRBD2 matches 7 bases. Germline CDR1 is MDHEN and CDR2 is SYDVKM. The V and J ends lost 10 bases and 4 bases, in that order; junction bases with no gene match: 25. The CDR3 has 19 amino acids. The CDR3 sequence: CATKRGRAGPPTGYNEQFF. CDR3 coding DNA: TGTGCCACCAAGCGGGGCAGGGCCGGACCCCCGACCGGATACAATGAGCAGTTCTTC.

The rearrangement links TRBV19 to TRBJ1-6; TRBD1 agrees at 7 bases. The CDR3 length is 15 residues. Per the germline V gene, CDR1 is LNHDA and CDR2 is SQIVND (reference sequence). V dropped 2 bases and J dropped 5; count of bases not matched to a gene: 3. CDR3 sequence: CASSIIGTDNSPLHF. The CDR3 DNA follows: TGTGCCAGTAGTATAATCGGGACAGATAATTCACCCCTCCACTTT.

This chain uses TRBV5-1 with TRBJ1-4; D perhaps matches TRBD1 (5 bases). V was shortened by 0 bases and J by 13 bases, with 10 bases between the two germline ends. The CDR3 has 12 residues. CDR1 and CDR2 (germline): SGHRS, YFSETQ. CDR3 protein: CASSLEAGVLFF. As DNA, the CDR3 is TGCGCCAGCAGCTTGGAGGCGGGGGTACTGTTTTTT.

A remark on this clone: Distinct nucleotide sequences in the sample also encode this CDR3. V and J are TRBV19 and TRBJ2-7; 14 bases fit TRBD2. The CDR3 runs 17 residues. The J segment lost 1 base and the V segment lost 3 bases, leaving 5 bases of the junction unmatched. Per germline, CDR1 LNHDA and CDR2 SQIVND (reference sequence). CDR3 DNA: TGTGCCAGTAGTATGGGGGGACTAGCGGGAGATTCCTACGAGCAGTACTTC. It codes for CASSMGGLAGDSYEQYF.

Concerning this clone: The sample holds other DNA sequences that translate to the same CDR3. This chain uses TRBV3-1 (or the pseudogene TRBV3-2) with TRBJ2-7; no reliable D call. This CDR3 region has 13 residues. Germline loops: CDR1 LGHDT, CDR2 YNNKEL (reference sequence). Trimming removed 2 bases from V and 0 bases from J, with 5 bases in between. The CDR3 protein is CASSQTASYEQYF. The CDR3 DNA reads as TGTGCCAGCAGCCAAACAGCCTCCTACGAGCAGTACTTC.